The 26 T cell receptor beta chains below come from one sample, sequenced in a study of blood T cell repertoires in COVID-19 (dated by TCRdb to the early 2020s). Receptor libraries were prepared by the immunoSEQ multiplex PCR assay. The immuneACCESS repertoire file appears here via TCRdb, limited to in-frame rearrangements. These files lack a portion of the clones; in checked studies, under half of the deficit traces to unresolved V genes, and the cause of the others is not known. This sample lists about 170,000 clones; about 86% were detected once. About 11% of the sample is held by the ten biggest clonotypes. The sequencing sample was made of peripheral blood. The receptors derive from a man aged 65-85 years with active or convalescent COVID-19.

The CDR3 protein is CASSLTGYNQPQHF. Written as DNA, the CDR3 is TGTGCCAGCAGCTTGACAGGCTACAATCAGCCCCAGCATTTT. The chain employs TRBV5-6 and TRBJ1-5; a possible D gene is TRBD1 (5 bases). The CDR3 runs 14 residues. The germline gives CDR1 SGHDT, CDR2 YYEEEE. V lost 1 base, J lost 3 bases, and 8 bases lay in between.

The CDR3 DNA sequence: TGTGCCAGCATGAACGGGGGAGGGCCCTACAATGAGCAGTTCTTC. It specifies CASMNGGGPYNEQFF. The rearrangement links TRBV7-6 to TRBJ2-1; 7 positions match TRBD2. Per germline, CDR1 SGHVS and CDR2 FNYEAQ. Trimming at V came to 7 bases and at J to 2 bases, leaving 8 bases not matched to a gene. The CDR3 has 15 amino acids.

Comment on this clone: Other DNA sequences in this specimen translate into the identical CDR3. The chain is built from TRBV18 and TRBJ2-1; D is undetermined. The CDR3 has 15 amino acids. V was pared by 3 bases and J by 0 bases, with 9 bases between. Germline V gives CDR1 KGHSH, CDR2 LQKENI. The CDR3 DNA follows: TGTGCCAGCTCACCGGAACGGAGCTCCTACAATGAGCAGTTCTTC. Encoded protein: CASSPERSSYNEQFF.

J is TRBJ2-3 and V is TRBV19; 9 bases match TRBD2. J was trimmed by 6 bases and V by 5 bases; bases with no gene match: 6. This CDR3 is 14 amino acids long. Germline CDR1 LNHDA, CDR2 SQIVND (reference sequence). CDR3 sequence reads: CASSLRGGADTQYF. CDR3 in DNA: TGTGCCAGTAGTTTACGCGGGGGGGCCGATACGCAGTATTTT.

The genes are TRBV27 and TRBJ2-3, with 13 positions matching TRBD2. The CDR3 sequence is 16 residues long. With V trimmed by 3 bases and J by 4 bases, 4 bases remained unmatched. Germline loops: CDR1 MNHEY, CDR2 SMNVEV (reference sequence). DNA for the CDR3: TGTGCCAGCAGTTTGTTACTAGCGGGGGGGCCAGATACGCAGTATTTT. This gives the protein CASSLLLAGGPDTQYF.

The V and J genes are TRBV5-1 and TRBJ2-1; 12 bases fit TRBD1. Per germline, CDR1 SGHRS and CDR2 YFSETQ. V gave up 7 bases and J gave up 6 bases; unmatched junction bases: 17. This CDR3 is built from 18 residues. DNA of the CDR3: TGCGCCAGCGTTGGGGACAGGGGGCTAGCGGGAGTCCCCAATGAGCAGTTCTTC. Its translation: CASVGDRGLAGVPNEQFF. The full variable domain, its missing parts supplied by reference TRBV5-1 and TRBJ2-1, is KAGVTQTPRYLIKTRGQQVTLSCSPISGHRSVSWYQQTPGQGLQFLFEYFSETQRNKGNFPGRFSGRQFSNSRSEMNVSTLELGDSALYLCASVGDRGLAGVPNEQFFGPGTRLTVL.

This clone was recorded only once. The chain carries TRBV6-1 and TRBJ1-5; no clear D gene. There are 14 residues in the CDR3. Per the germline V gene, CDR1 is MNHNS and CDR2 is SASEGT. V lost 3 bases to trimming and J lost 6 bases, with 12 bases between them. CDR3 residues: CASSDRGRGQPQHF. The DNA for the CDR3 is TGTGCCAGCAGTGATCGGGGAAGAGGTCAGCCCCAGCATTTT.

The rearrangement links TRBV25-1 to TRBJ2-3; D perhaps matches TRBD2 (5 bases). Looked up from germline, CDR1 is MGHDK and CDR2 is SYGVNS. The CDR3 runs to 11 residues. V was cut by 10 bases and J by 4 bases, with 9 bases left in between. The CDR3 region is CATKRSDTQYF. CDR3 nucleotides: TGTGCCACCAAGCGGTCAGATACGCAGTATTTT.

The chain joins TRBV19 to TRBJ1-2; no clear D. V was clipped by 6 bases and J by 7 bases, with 18 bases between them. Looked up from germline, CDR1 is LNHDA and CDR2 is SQIVND (reference sequence). The CDR3 runs 14 residues. CDR3 loop: CASRRITGYGGYTF. CDR3 DNA: TGTGCCAGTAGACGAATCACGGGGTACGGTGGCTACACCTTC.

Notes on this clone: A junction end diverges from the germline sequence, so it may reflect a read error. The V call is TRBV6-6, the J call TRBJ1-2, with D maybe TRBD1 (5 bases). Looked up from germline, CDR1 is MNHNY and CDR2 is SVGAGI (reference sequence). This CDR3 comprises 9 residues. In nucleotides, the CDR3 is TGTGCCAGCAGCCCGGGACTTTCCTTC. It yields the protein CASSPGLSF.

In this sample, this clone turned up many times. The chain has TRBV6-5 and TRBJ2-1; 9 bases match TRBD2. There are 15 residues in the CDR3. Germline lookup yields CDR1 MNHEY and CDR2 SVGAGI. V lost 7 bases, J lost 12 bases, and 16 bases stayed unmatched. CDR3: CASNSQGGRARVQFF. CDR3 nucleotides: TGTGCCAGCAACTCCCAGGGCGGGAGGGCCCGGGTGCAGTTCTTC.

The chain recombines TRBV27 with TRBJ2-3; 11 nucleotides agree with TRBD1. The germline CDR1 and CDR2 sequences are MNHEY and SMNVEV (reference sequence). The CDR3 has 16 amino acids. Trimming removed 6 bases from V and 2 bases from J; junction bases left unmatched: 7. The CDR3, as DNA: TGTGCCAGCAGATGGACAGGGGGCAAATTCACAGATACGCAGTATTTT. Translated, it gives CASRWTGGKFTDTQYF.

This clone was picked up a small number of times. As DNA, the CDR3 is TGTGCCACAGGGCTAGCGAGGACAGATACGCAGTATTTT. It encodes CATGLARTDTQYF. This rearrangement joins TRBV7-2 to TRBJ2-3; D is possibly TRBD2 (6 bases). Per germline, CDR1 SGHTA and CDR2 FQGNSA. The CDR3 runs to 13 residues. Trimming took off 10 bases at V and 3 bases at J, with 14 bases between the two ends.

The rearrangement uses TRBV9 and TRBJ1-2, with 9 bases that match TRBD1. This CDR3 spans 15 amino acids. Germline CDR1 reads SGDLS; CDR2 reads YYNGEE. V lost 3 bases to trimming and J lost 3 bases; unmatched junction nucleotides: 6. In nucleotides, the CDR3 is TGTGCCAGCAGCGGAACAGGGGGCTATCACTATGGCTACACCTTC. It is translated as CASSGTGGYHYGYTF.

This chain joins TRBV3-1 (or the pseudogene TRBV3-2) and TRBJ2-4; weak D call: TRBD1 (6 bases). CDR1 and CDR2 (germline): LGHDT, YNNKEL (reference sequence). CDR3 length: 15 residues. V was shortened by 2 bases and J by 4 bases, with 12 bases between the two germline ends. CDR3 DNA sequence: TGTGCCAGCAGCCAAATTAACGACAGGAAAAACATTCAGTACTTC. This codes for CASSQINDRKNIQYF.

The chain combines TRBV3-1 (or the pseudogene TRBV3-2) with TRBJ2-7; 10 nucleotides agree with TRBD2. Germline trimming cut 4 bases from V and 0 bases from J; bases unmatched to any gene: 15. The CDR3 sequence is 19 residues long. The germline V gene has CDR1 LGHDT and CDR2 YNNKEL (reference sequence). The CDR3 loop reads CASSPPGLAVNLSSYEQYF. The CDR3 DNA follows: TGTGCCAGCAGCCCCCCCGGACTAGCGGTTAATTTAAGCTCCTACGAGCAGTACTTC.

The rearrangement uses TRBV4-3 and TRBJ1-4; TRBD1 matches 11 bases. CDR1 and CDR2 from the germline V gene are LGHNA and YSLEER. The length of the CDR3 is 18 residues. J gave up 0 bases and V 4 bases, and 7 bases lay outside the gene matches. The CDR3 DNA reads TGCGCCAGCAGCCGGACCCCGGGACAGGGGGCAACTAATGAAAAACTGTTTTTT. Translated: CASSRTPGQGATNEKLFF.

This clone was seen once. J is TRBJ1-1 and V is TRBV6-6; D is uncertain. CDR3 length equals 14 residues. Germline V gene data show CDR1 as MNHNY and CDR2 as SVGAGI (reference sequence). Trimming left V 2 bases short and J 1 base short, with 8 bases between. CDR3 region: CASSYPPGNTEAFF. For the CDR3, the DNA is TGTGCCAGCAGTTACCCGCCCGGGAACACTGAAGCTTTCTTT.

The genes are TRBV24-1 and TRBJ1-5; no reliable D call. CDR3 length: 14 amino acids. Between the trimmed V and J ends, which lost 0 bases and 6 bases, there was a span of 8 bases. Per germline, CDR1 KGHDR and CDR2 SFDVKD. The CDR3 DNA is TGTGCCACCAGTGATTTGCGAGTTTCTCAGCCCCAGCATTTT. It yields the protein CATSDLRVSQPQHF.

This clone was counted at least ten times. The chain has TRBV5-1 and TRBJ2-5; D is possibly TRBD1 (6 bases). V lost 4 bases and J 1 base, leaving 11 bases between the germline ends. The CDR3 loop spans 14 amino acids. Germline V CDR1 and CDR2: SGHRS, YFSETQ. In DNA form, the CDR3 reads TGCGCCAGCAGCCTACAGGGTAGCCAAGAGACCCAGTACTTC. Its protein product is CASSLQGSQETQYF.

A few counts support this clone. V is TRBV27 and J is TRBJ1-2, with D unclear. The CDR3 runs 16 residues. Trimming shortened V by 5 bases and J by 3 bases, and 19 bases separated the two germline ends. Germline V lookup: CDR1 MNHEY, CDR2 SMNVEV (reference sequence). The CDR3 sequence: CASSPSGRLEYYGYTF. The CDR3 nucleotides read TGTGCCAGCAGTCCATCCGGGAGGCTAGAGTACTATGGCTACACCTTC.

V is TRBV5-4 and J is TRBJ1-2; D gene unclear. This CDR3 is built from 15 residues. V shed 4 bases and J shed 2 bases, with 15 bases lying between them. Germline V gives CDR1 SGHNT, CDR2 YYREEE (reference sequence). This CDR3 reads CASSGGPISNYGYTF. The CDR3 DNA sequence: TGTGCCAGCAGCGGCGGGCCAATCTCAAACTATGGCTACACCTTC.

The chain has TRBV29-1 and TRBJ1-5; D remains unclear. Per the germline V gene, CDR1 is SQVTM and CDR2 is ANQGSEA. Trimming took off 5 bases at V and 1 base at J, with 6 bases between the two ends. The CDR3 runs 12 residues. CDR3 DNA sequence: TGCAGCGTTCAGTGGAGCAATCAGCCCCAGCATTTT. Its translation: CSVQWSNQPQHF.

This rearrangement joins TRBV7-3 to TRBJ1-5; no firm D call. The V gene lost 2 bases and the J gene lost 6 bases, with 8 bases spanning the gap. Germline loops: CDR1 SGHTA, CDR2 FQGTGA. The CDR3 covers 13 residues. The CDR3 region has the DNA TGTGCCAGCAGCTTAGATTCAGGTCAGCCCCAGCATTTT. Its translation is CASSLDSGQPQHF.

This clone was recorded once. The chain has TRBV11-2 and TRBJ2-2; D perhaps matches TRBD2 (5 bases). Germline CDR1 reads SGHAT; CDR2 reads FQNNGV. There are 14 residues in the CDR3. The V end was cut by 2 bases, the J end by 6 bases, with 10 bases between. The CDR3 loop is CASSLTSPSGELFF. The CDR3 coding sequence is TGTGCCAGCAGCTTAACTAGTCCCTCCGGGGAGCTGTTTTTT.

The chain employs TRBV6-4 and TRBJ2-1; 8 nucleotides align to TRBD1. V dropped 4 bases and J dropped 0; count of bases not matched to a gene: 2. This CDR3 contains 15 residues. The germline V gene has CDR1 MRHNA and CDR2 SNTAGT. CDR3 sequence reads: CASSAQGASYNEQFF. The CDR3 DNA reads TGTGCCAGCAGTGCCCAGGGGGCCTCCTACAATGAGCAGTTCTTC.